This T cell receptor (beta chain) was sequenced in a study of response to subunit inactivated influenza vaccine. General study findings and limits: Seasonal influenza vaccination, on each occasion, was suggested by the authors to recruit few new T cells.

TCRdb passed the RT-PCR reads through MiXCR, listing each CDR3 protein once. Among 700,000 to 800,000 distinct CDR3 sequences listed, about a fifth were seen once. Trimming shortened V by 0 bases and J by 8 bases, and 10 bases separated the two germline ends. The CDR3 loop spans 13 amino acids. This clonotype turned up a few times. Its target is unknown. The source material was PBMCs from blood, sampled more than 4 days after vaccination. The J gene is TRBJ1-2, the V gene TRBV12-3 or TRBV12-4; no definite D call. This TCR derives from a man aged 45-60 years who received an inactivated influenza vaccine. This chain's CDR3 is CASSLARFGGYTF. In nucleotides, the CDR3 is TGTGCCAGCAGTTTAGCGCGGTTCGGGGGCTACACCTTC.